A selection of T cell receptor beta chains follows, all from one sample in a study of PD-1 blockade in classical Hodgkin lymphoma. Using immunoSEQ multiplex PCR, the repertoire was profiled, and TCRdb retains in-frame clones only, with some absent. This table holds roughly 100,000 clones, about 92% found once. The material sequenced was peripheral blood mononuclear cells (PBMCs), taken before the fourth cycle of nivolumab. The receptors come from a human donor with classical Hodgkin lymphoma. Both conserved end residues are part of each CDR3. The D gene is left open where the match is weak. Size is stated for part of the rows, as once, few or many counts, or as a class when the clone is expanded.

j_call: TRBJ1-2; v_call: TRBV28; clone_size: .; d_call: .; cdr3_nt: TGTGCCAGCAAGCTAACGGGTAACTATGGCTACACCTTC; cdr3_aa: CASKLTGNYGYTF
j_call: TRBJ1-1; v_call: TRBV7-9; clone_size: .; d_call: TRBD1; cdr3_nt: TGTGCCAGCAGCTTAGCCCAGGGGGACAGAGCCAAGGAAGCTTTCTTT; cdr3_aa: CASSLAQGDRAKEAFF
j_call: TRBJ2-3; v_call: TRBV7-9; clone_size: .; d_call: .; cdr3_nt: TGTGCCAGCAGCTTAGACATGCAGTCAGATACGCAGTATTTT; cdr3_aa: CASSLDMQSDTQYF
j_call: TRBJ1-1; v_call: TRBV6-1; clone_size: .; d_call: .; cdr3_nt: TGTGCCAGCAGTGACAGCAGGGGTACTGAAGCTTTCTTT; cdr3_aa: CASSDSRGTEAFF
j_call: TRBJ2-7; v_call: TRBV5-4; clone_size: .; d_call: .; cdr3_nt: TGTGCCAGCAGCTTGGGGTTTAGGGGGGCGGGGAACGAGCAGTACTTC; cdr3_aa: CASSLGFRGAGNEQYF
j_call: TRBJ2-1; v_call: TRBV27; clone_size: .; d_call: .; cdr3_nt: TGTGCCAGCAGTTTATCGCTTGGAGGGGGGACTGCCTACAATGAGCAGTTCTTC; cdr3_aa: CASSLSLGGGTAYNEQFF
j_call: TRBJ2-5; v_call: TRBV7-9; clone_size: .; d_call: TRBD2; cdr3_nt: TGTGCCAGCAGCTCTGCCGGGACTAGCACGGAGACCCAGTACTTC; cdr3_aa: CASSSAGTSTETQYF
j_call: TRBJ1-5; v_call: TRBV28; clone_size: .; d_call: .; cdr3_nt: TGTGCCAGCAGCTATGGACTGCCCACCAAGGGCCATCAGCCCCAGCATTTT; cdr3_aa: CASSYGLPTKGHQPQHF
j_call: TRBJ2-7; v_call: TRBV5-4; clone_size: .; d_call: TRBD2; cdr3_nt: TGTGCCAGCAGCTTTTGGGGACTAGGACATTCCTACGAGCAGTACTTC; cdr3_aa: CASSFWGLGHSYEQYF
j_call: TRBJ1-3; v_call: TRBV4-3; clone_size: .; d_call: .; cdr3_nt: TGCGCCAGCAGCCAAGTTGGTGGTGGGGGTGGAAACACCATATATTTT; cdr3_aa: CASSQVGGGGGNTIYF
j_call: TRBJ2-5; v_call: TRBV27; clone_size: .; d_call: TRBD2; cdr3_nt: TGTGCCAGCAGTCAAGCCATAGCGGGAGGACTTAAAACCCAGTACTTC; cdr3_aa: CASSQAIAGGLKTQYF
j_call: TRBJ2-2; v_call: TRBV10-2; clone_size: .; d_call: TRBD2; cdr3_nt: TGCGCCAGCAGATCTAGCGGGAGGGGTCCCGGGGAGCTGTTTTTT; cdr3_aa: CASRSSGRGPGELFF
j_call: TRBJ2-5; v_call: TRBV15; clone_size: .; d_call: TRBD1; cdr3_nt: TGTGCCACCAGCACCGATATAGTCGGCAGGGGGTGGGAGACCCAGTACTTC; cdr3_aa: CATSTDIVGRGWETQYF
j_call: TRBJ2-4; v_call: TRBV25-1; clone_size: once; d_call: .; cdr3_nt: TGTGCCAGCAGTCCAGGGGCTGGAAACATTCAGTACTTC; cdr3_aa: CASSPGAGNIQYF
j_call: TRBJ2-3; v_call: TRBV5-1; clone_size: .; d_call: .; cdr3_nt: TGCGCCAGCAGCTACACCACAGATACGCAGTATTTT; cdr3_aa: CASSYTTDTQYF
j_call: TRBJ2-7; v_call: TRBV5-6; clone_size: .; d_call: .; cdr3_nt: TGTGCCAGCAGCTTGGACACTTCCTACGAGCAGTACTTC; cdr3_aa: CASSLDTSYEQYF
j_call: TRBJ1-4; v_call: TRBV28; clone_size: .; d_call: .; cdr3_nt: TGTGCCAGCAGTTTAACACGGAATGAAAAACTGTTTTTT; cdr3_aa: CASSLTRNEKLFF
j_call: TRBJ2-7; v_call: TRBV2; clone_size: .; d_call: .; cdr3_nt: TGTGCCAGCAGTTGGGCCCAGTCCTACGAGCAGTACTTC; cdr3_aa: CASSWAQSYEQYF
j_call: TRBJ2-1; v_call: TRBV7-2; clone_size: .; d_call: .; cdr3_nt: TGTGCCAGCAGCTTATCATGGGGAGGCGATGGCTACAATGAGCAGTTCTTC; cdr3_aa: CASSLSWGGDGYNEQFF